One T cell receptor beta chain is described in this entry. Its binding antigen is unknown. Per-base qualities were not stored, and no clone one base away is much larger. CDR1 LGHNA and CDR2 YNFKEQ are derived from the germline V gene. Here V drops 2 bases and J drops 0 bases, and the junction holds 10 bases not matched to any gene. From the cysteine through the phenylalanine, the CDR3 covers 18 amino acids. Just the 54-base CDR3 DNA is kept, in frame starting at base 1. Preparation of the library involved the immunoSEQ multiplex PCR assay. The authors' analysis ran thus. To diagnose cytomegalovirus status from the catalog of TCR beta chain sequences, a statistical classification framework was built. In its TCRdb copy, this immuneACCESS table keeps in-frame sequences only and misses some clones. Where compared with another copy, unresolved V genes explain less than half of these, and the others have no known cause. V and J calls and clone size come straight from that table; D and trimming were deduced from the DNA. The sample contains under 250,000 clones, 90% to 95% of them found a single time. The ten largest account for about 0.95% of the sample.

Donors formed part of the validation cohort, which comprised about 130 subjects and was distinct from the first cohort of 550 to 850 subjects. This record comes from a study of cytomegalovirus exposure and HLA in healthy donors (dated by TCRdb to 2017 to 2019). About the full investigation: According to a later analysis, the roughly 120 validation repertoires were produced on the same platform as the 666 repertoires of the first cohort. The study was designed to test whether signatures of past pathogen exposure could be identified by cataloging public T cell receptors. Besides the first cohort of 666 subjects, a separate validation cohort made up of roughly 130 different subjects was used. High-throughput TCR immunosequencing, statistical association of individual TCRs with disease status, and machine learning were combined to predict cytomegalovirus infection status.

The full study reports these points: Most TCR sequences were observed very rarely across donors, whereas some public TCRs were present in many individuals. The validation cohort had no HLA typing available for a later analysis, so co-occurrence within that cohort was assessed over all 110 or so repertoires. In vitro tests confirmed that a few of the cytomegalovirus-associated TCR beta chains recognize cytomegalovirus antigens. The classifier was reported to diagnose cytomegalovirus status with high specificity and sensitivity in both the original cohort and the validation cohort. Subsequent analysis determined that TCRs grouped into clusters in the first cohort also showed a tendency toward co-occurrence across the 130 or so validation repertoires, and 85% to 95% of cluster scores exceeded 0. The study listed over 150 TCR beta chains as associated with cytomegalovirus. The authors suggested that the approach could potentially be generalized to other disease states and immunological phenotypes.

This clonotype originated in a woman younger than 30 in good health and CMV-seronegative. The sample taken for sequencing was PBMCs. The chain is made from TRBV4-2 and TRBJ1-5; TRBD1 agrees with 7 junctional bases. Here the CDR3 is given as CASSQLKRTGNSNQPQHF. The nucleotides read TGTGCCAGCAGCCAACTGAAAAGGACAGGCAATAGCAATCAGCCCCAGCATTTT.